These 2 T cell receptor beta chains came from one sample sequenced in a study of early T cells in non-severe SARS-CoV-2 infection. TCRdb independently ran MiXCR on the 5' RACE reads; one entry per CDR3 protein. The table lists fewer than 85,000 distinct CDR3 sequences, around 13% of them singletons. What was sequenced was whole blood. The source is an adult who was a healthcare worker with PCR-confirmed SARS-CoV-2 infection or an uninfected control (not recorded which).

The sample holds many counts of this clonotype. The chain employs TRBV20-1 and TRBJ1-1; a possible D gene is TRBD1 (6 bases). The CDR3 spans 14 residues. The germline V gene has CDR1 DFQATT and CDR2 SNEGSKA (reference sequence). Trimming stripped 6 bases from V and 4 bases from J, with 18 bases between. DNA for the CDR3: TGCAGTGCAAAGGCGGGGGCCTGGAGCACTGAAGCTTTCTTT. This sequence encodes CSAKAGAWSTEAFF.

In this sample, this clonotype turned up a few times. V usage is TRBV20-1 and J usage is TRBJ1-2; D uncertain. This CDR3 comprises 13 residues. Germline CDR1 is DFQATT and CDR2 is SNEGSKA (reference sequence). CDR3 loop: CSSKPPKAYGYTF. Here the CDR3 DNA reads TGCAGCTCCAAGCCTCCTAAGGCCTATGGCTACACCTTC.